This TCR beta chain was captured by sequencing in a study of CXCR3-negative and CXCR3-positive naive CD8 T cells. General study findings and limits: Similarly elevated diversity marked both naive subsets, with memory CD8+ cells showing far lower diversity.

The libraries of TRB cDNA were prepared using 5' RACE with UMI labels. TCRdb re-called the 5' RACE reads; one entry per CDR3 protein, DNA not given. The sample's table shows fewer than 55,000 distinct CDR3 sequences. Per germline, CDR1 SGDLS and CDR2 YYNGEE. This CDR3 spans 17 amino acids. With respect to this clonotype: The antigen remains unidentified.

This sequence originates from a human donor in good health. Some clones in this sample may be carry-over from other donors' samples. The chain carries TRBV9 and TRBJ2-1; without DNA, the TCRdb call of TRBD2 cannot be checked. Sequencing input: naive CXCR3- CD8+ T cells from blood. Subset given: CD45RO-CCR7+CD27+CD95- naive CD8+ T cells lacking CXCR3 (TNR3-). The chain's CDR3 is CASSVVTDFGTYNEQFF.